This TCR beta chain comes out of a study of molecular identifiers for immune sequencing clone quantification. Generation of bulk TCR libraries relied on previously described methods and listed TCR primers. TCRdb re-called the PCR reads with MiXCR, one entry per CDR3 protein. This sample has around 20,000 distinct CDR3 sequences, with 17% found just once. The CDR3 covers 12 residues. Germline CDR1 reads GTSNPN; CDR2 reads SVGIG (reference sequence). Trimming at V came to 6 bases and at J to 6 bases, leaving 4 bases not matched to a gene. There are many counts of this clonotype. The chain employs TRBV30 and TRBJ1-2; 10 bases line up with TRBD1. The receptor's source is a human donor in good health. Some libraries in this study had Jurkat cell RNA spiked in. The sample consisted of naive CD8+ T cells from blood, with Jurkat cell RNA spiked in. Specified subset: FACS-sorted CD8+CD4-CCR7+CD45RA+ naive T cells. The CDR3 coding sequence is TGTGCCTGCCGGACAGGGGGGGATGGCTACACCTTC. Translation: CACRTGGDGYTF.